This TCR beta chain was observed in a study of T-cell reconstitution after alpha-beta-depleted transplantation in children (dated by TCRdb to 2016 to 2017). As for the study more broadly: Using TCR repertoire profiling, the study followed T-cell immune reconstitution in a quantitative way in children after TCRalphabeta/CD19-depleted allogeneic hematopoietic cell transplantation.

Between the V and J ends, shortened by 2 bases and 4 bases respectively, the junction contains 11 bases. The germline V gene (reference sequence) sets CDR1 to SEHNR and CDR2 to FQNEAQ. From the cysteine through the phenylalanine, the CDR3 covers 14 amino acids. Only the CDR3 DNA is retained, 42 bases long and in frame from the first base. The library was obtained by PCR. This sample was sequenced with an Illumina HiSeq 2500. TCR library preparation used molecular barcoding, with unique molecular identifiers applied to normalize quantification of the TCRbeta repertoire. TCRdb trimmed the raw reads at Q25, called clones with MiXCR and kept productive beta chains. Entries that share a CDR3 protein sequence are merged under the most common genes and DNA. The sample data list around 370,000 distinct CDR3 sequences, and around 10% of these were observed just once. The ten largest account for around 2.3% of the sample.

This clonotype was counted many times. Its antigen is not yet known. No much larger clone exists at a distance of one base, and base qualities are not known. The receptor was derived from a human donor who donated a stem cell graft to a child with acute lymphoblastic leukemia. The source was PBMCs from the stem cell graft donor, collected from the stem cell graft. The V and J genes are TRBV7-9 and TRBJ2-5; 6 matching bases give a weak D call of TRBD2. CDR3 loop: CASSLLPGVETQYF. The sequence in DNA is TGTGCCAGCAGCTTACTGCCGGGGGTAGAGACCCAGTACTTC.